A selection of T cell receptor beta chains follows, all from one sample in a study of OX40 agonist ivuxolimab in advanced cancers. Generated by immunoSEQ multiplex PCR, the TCRdb table keeps only in-frame clones and is missing some. The sample holds some 74,000 clones; around 80% are singletons and the top ten take about 5%. The material was CD4+ or CD8+ T cells sorted from blood, obtained in a trial of the OX40 agonist ivuxolimab. These receptors all stem from an adult with an advanced solid tumor such as melanoma, head and neck, liver or kidney cancer. Each CDR3 is given with its conserved first and last residue. Each record gives: V gene, clone size, J gene, D gene, CDR3 protein, CDR3 DNA. A D gene is named only where the DNA matches it firmly. Clone size appears in some rows only: once, few, many, or a class for an expanded clone.

>TRBV12-5|.|TRBJ1-4|TRBD1
CASGLAEGQGKSTNEKLFF
TGTGCTAGTGGTTTGGCCGAGGGACAGGGAAAGTCAACTAATGAAAAACTGTTTTTT
>TRBV6-1|.|TRBJ2-7|.
CASSEHQGPQFSYEQYF
TGTGCCAGCAGTGAACACCAGGGGCCTCAATTCTCCTACGAGCAGTACTTC
>TRBV9|.|TRBJ2-5|TRBD2
CVWVEAGVPQETQYF
TGTGTGTGGGTTGAAGCGGGAGTGCCGCAAGAGACCCAGTACTTC
>TRBV2|many|TRBJ1-5|.
CASRPDEYSNQPQHF
TGTGCCAGCAGACCGGATGAATATAGCAATCAGCCCCAGCATTTT
>TRBV5-5|.|TRBJ2-4|.
CASSLDTGWNIQYF
TGTGCCAGCAGCTTGGATACAGGCTGGAACATTCAGTACTTC
>TRBV5-4|.|TRBJ1-3|.
CASSLDRASGNTIYF
TGTGCCAGCAGCTTGGATCGGGCTTCTGGAAACACCATATATTTT
>TRBV10-1|.|TRBJ2-1|TRBD1
CASSFQDRDLQQFF
TGCGCCAGCAGTTTCCAGGACAGGGACCTTCAGCAGTTCTTC
>TRBV28|.|TRBJ1-3|.
CASRTGLDRSGNTIYF
TGTGCCAGCAGAACGGGCTTAGACCGCTCTGGAAACACCATATATTTT
>TRBV6-6|once|TRBJ2-2|TRBD2
CASTVPSGGLGELFF
TGTGCCAGCACCGTACCTAGCGGGGGACTCGGGGAGCTGTTTTTT
>TRBV5-1|.|TRBJ2-1|.
CASSLGGHEQFF
TGCGCCAGCAGCTTGGGAGGGCATGAGCAGTTCTTC
>TRBV14|.|TRBJ1-1|.
CASSQEGGTVNTEAFF
TGTGCCAGCAGCCAAGAGGGGGGGACGGTTAACACTGAAGCTTTCTTT
>TRBV19|once|TRBJ1-2|TRBD1
CASRYRGGDYGYTF
TGTGCCAGTAGGTACAGGGGCGGAGACTATGGCTACACCTTC
>TRBV6-1|.|TRBJ2-3|.
CASSEQDYTQYF
TGTGCCAGCAGTGAACAGGATTATACGCAGTATTTT
>TRBV9|.|TRBJ2-5|.
CASSVGAGVQETQYF
TGTGCCAGCAGCGTAGGGGCAGGGGTGCAAGAGACCCAGTACTTC
>TRBV2|.|TRBJ1-3|TRBD1
CASSRDRARGNTIYF
TGTGCCAGCAGCCGGGACAGGGCAAGAGGAAACACCATATATTTT
>TRBV28|.|TRBJ1-4|TRBD1
CASSLTGQLNEKLFF
TGTGCCAGCAGTTTAACGGGACAGTTGAATGAAAAACTGTTTTTT
>TRBV19|.|TRBJ1-1|.
CASTLQGNTEAFF
TGTGCCAGTACCTTACAGGGAAACACTGAAGCTTTCTTT
>TRBV6-5|.|TRBJ1-2|.
CASSYGRGPVYGYTF
TGTGCCAGCAGTTACGGCCGGGGGCCCGTCTATGGCTACACCTTC
>TRBV5-4|.|TRBJ1-4|TRBD1
CASSLDRGRANEKLFF
TGTGCCAGCAGCTTGGACAGGGGTAGGGCTAATGAAAAACTGTTTTTT
>TRBV4-3|.|TRBJ2-1|.
CASSQSFGGSYNEQFF
TGCGCCAGCAGCCAATCATTTGGCGGCTCCTACAATGAGCAGTTCTTC
>TRBV20-1|few|TRBJ2-2|.
CSARGPGELFF
TGCAGTGCTAGGGGCCCCGGGGAGCTGTTTTTT
>TRBV28|.|TRBJ2-5|.
CASSLDSLQETQYF
TGTGCCAGCAGTTTAGACAGCCTACAAGAGACCCAGTACTTC